This T cell receptor (beta chain) was captured by sequencing in a study of esophageal squamous cell carcinoma under preoperative chemotherapy. In the study overall: Samples included peripheral blood T cells as well as tumor-infiltrating lymphocytes.

Time point given: before preoperative PTX-NDP chemotherapy. From the PCR reads, TCRdb called clonotypes with MiXCR, one entry per CDR3 protein. The sample lists about 15,000 distinct CDR3 sequences, less than 65% occurring once. There are 14 residues in the CDR3. Germline assignment: CDR1 SGHAT and CDR2 FQNNGV. Comment on this clonotype: The antigen is unknown.

Study outcomes and limitations: Paclitaxel-nedaplatin therapy caused immediate, substantial clonotype frequency changes. After chemotherapy, TCR diversity rose significantly in peripheral T cells but not in tumor-infiltrating lymphocytes.

This specimen was collected from a patient given preoperative chemotherapy. The chain couples TRBV11-2 to TRBJ2-3; weak D call: TRBD2 (6 bases). Matching the DNA end better, TRBJ2-1 makes the J call doubtful. This receptor was taken from a human donor with esophageal squamous cell carcinoma. The donor label of this sample is uncertain. This CDR3 is CASSFGEAYNEQFF. CDR3 DNA sequence: TGTGCCAGCAGCTTCGGGGAGGCCTACAATGAGCAGTTCTTC.